What follows is one T cell receptor (beta chain) and its context. These data come from a study of T cells expressing NK-cell markers. CDR1 and CDR2 from the germline V gene are MNHNS and SASEGT. This CDR3 contains 15 residues. TCRdb derives one entry per CDR3 protein from the 5' RACE reads, leaving out DNA. The sample holds about 260,000 distinct CDR3 sequences. The sequence was collected from a man between 18 and 35 years old in good health. The chain carries TRBV6-1 and TRBJ2-1; the TCRdb D gene call, TRBD2, has no DNA to confirm it. Sequences were obtained from blood T cells: a sorted CD56 or NKG2C T cell subset, CD4+ or CD8+ T cells, or bulk PBMC T cells (not recorded which). The CDR3 loop reads CASRSIAGGYNEQFF.